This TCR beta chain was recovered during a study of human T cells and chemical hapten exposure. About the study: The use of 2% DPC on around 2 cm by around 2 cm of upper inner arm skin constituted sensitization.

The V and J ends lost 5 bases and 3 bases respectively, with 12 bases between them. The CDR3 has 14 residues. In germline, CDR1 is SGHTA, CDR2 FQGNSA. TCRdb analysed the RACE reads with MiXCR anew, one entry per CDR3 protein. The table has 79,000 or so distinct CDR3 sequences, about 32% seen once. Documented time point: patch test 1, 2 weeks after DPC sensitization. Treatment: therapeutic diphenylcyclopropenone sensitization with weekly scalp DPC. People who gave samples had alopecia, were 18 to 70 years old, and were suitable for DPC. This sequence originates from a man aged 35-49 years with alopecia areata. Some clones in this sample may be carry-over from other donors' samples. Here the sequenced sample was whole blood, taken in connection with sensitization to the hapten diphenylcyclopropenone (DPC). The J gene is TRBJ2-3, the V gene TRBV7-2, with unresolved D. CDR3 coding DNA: TGTGCCAGCAGCGGAAGTACTTCGACAGATACGCAGTATTTT. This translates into CASSGSTSTDTQYF.